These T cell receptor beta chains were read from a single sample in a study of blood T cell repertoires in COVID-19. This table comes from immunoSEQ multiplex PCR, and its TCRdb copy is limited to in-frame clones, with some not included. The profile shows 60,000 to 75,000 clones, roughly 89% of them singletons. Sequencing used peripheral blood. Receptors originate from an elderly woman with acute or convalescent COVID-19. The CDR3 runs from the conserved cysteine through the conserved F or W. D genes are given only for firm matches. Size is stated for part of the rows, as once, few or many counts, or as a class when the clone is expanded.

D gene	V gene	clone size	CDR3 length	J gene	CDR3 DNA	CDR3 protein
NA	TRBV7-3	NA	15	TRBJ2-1	TGTGCCAGCAGCTTACAGGGGCGCTCCTACAATGAGCAGTTCTTC	CASSLQGRSYNEQFF
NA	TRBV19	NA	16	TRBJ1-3	TGTGCCAGTAGTATCCTGGGGGCTGTCTCTGGAAACACCATATATTTT	CASSILGAVSGNTIYF
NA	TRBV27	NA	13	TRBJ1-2	TGTGCCAGCAGCTCTCAGGGGTACTATGGCTACACCTTC	CASSSQGYYGYTF
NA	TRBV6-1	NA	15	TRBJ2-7	TGTGCCAGCAGTGAAGCGAGGGGGTACTCCTACGAGCAGTACTTC	CASSEARGYSYEQYF
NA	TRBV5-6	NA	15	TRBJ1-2	TGTGCCAGCAGCTTGGGGGGCAGCGCTTGGGATGGCTACACCTTC	CASSLGGSAWDGYTF
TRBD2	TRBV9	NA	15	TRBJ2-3	TGTGCCAGCAGCGAACTAGCGGGAGGAACAGATACGCAGTATTTT	CASSELAGGTDTQYF
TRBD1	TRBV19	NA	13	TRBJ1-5	TGTGCCAGCGAGCCAGGGGGCCATCAGCCCCAGCATTTT	CASEPGGHQPQHF
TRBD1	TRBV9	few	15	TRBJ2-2	TGTGCCAGCAGCGGGGGACAGGTCGTTTCCGGGGAGCTGTTTTTT	CASSGGQVVSGELFF
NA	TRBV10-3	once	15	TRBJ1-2	TGTGCCATCAGTGACCGCGGGGCGATATCTTATGGCTACACCTTC	CAISDRGAISYGYTF
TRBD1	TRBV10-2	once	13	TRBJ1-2	TGCGCCAGCAGAGATACAGGGGTCTATGGCTACACCTTC	CASRDTGVYGYTF
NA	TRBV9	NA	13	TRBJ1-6	TGTGCCAGCAGCGTAGGGCCTAGTGACCCCCTCCACTTT	CASSVGPSDPLHF
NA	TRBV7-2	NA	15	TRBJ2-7	TGTGCCAGCAGCTTAGGGGGTAGCGGCTCCTACGAGCAGTACTTC	CASSLGGSGSYEQYF
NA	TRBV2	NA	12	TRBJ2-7	TGTGCCAGCAGTGAAACAGCCTACGAGCAGTACTTC	CASSETAYEQYF
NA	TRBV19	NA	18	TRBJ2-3	TGTGCCAGTAGTATAAGAGGGCCGGGCAGCTCCCGCACAGATACGCAGTATTTT	CASSIRGPGSSRTDTQYF
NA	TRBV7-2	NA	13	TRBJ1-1	TGTGCCAGCAGCTTACAGGAGAACACTGAAGCTTTCTTT	CASSLQENTEAFF
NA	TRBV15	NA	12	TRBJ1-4	TGTGCCACCAGCAGAGAGGGGAGTGAACTGTTTTTT	CATSREGSELFF
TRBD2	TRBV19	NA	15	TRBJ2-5	TGTGCCAGTAGTAGCTCCGGGACTAGCGGGGAGACCCAGTACTTC	CASSSSGTSGETQYF
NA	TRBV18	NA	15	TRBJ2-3	TGTGCCAGCTCACCGAAAGAGAGGGGGACAGATACGCAGTATTTT	CASSPKERGTDTQYF
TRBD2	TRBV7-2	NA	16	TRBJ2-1	TGTGCCAGCAGCTTAGTCCGGTCTAGCGGGACGGGTGAGCAGTTCTTC	CASSLVRSSGTGEQFF
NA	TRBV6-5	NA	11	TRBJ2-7	TGTGCCAGCAGCCGGGAAGGCGAGCAGTACTTC	CASSREGEQYF
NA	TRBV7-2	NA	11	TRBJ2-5	TGTGCCAGCAGCCCCAGAGAGACCCAGTACTTC	CASSPRETQYF
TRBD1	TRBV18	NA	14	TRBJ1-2	TGTGCCAGCTCACCGGACAGGAGGGACTATGGCTACACCTTC	CASSPDRRDYGYTF
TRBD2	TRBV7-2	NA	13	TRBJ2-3	TGTGCCAGCAGCAATGGACTAGCGGGAGGGAAGTATTTT	CASSNGLAGGKYF
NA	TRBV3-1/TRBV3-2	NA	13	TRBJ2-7	TGTGCCAGCAGCCAAGACACTAGCCCCGAGCAGTACTTC	CASSQDTSPEQYF
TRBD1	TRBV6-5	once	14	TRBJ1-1	TGTGCCAGCAGTTGGACAGGGGAGGTCACTGAAGCTTTCTTT	CASSWTGEVTEAFF
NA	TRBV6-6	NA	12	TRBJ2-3	TGTGCCAGCAGTTACGGGGCGCATACGCAGTATTTT	CASSYGAHTQYF
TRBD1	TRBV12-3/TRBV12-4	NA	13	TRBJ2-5	TGTGCCAGCAGTTCAGGACAGGGAGAGACCCAGTACTTC	CASSSGQGETQYF
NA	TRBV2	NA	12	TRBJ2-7	TGTGCCAGCAGTTTCAGCTCCTACGAGCAGTACTTC	CASSFSSYEQYF
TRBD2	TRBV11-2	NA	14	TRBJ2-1	TGTGCCAGCAGCTTATTGAGCGGGAACAATGAGCAGTTCTTC	CASSLLSGNNEQFF
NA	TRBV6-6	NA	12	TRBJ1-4	TGTGCCAGCGGCAGGGCAGGTGAAAAACTGTTTTTT	CASGRAGEKLFF
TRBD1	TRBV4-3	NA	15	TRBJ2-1	TGCGCCAGTGGTTACAGGGGGCCCCAGTTCAATGAGCAGTTCTTC	CASGYRGPQFNEQFF
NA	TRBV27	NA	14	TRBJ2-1	TGTGCCAGCAGTTTAACAGGCTCCTACAATGAGCAGTTCTTC	CASSLTGSYNEQFF
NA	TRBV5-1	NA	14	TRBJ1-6	TGCGCCAGCAGCTTGGATCAGACAAATTCACCCCTCCACTTT	CASSLDQTNSPLHF
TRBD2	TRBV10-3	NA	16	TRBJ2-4	TGTGCCATCAGTGAGTCTGCGGGGGAGGGGAAAAACATTCAGTACTTC	CAISESAGEGKNIQYF